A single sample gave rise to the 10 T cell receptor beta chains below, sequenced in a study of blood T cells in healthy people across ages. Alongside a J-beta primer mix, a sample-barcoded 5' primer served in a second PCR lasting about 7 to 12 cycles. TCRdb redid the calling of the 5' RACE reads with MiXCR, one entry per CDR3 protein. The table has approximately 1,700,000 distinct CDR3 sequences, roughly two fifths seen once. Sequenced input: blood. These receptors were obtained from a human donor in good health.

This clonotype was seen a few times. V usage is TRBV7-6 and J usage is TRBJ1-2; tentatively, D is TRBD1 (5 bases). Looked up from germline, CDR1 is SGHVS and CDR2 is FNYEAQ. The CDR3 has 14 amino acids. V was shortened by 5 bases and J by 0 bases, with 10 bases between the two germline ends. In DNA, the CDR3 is TGTGCCAGCAGCCAGGGACTTTCTAACTATGGCTACACCTTC. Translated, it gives CASSQGLSNYGYTF.

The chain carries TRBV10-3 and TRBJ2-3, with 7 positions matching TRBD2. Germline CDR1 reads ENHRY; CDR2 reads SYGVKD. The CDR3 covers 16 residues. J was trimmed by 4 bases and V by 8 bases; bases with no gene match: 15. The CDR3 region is CAISGPRAGMSDTQYF. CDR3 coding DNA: TGTGCCATCTCGGGACCGAGAGCGGGGATGTCAGATACGCAGTATTTT.

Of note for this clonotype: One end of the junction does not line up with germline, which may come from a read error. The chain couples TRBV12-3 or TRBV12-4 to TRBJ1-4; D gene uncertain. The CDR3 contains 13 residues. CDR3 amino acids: CASSKTPDEKRFF. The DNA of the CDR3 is TGTGCCAGCAGCAAGACTCCAGATGAAAAACGGTTTTTT.

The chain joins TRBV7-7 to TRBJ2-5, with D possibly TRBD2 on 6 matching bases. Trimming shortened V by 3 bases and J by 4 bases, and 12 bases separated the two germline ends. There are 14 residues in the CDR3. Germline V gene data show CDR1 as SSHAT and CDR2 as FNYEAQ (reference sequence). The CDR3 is CASSLNPGVETQYF. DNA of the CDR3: TGTGCCAGCAGCTTGAACCCGGGGGTAGAGACCCAGTACTTC. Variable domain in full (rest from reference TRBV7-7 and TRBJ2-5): GAGVSQSPRYKVTKRGQDVTLRCDPISSHATLYWYQQALGQGPEFLTYFNYEAQPDKSGLPSDRFSAERPEGSISTLTIQRTEQRDSAMYRCASSLNPGVETQYFGPGTRLLVL.

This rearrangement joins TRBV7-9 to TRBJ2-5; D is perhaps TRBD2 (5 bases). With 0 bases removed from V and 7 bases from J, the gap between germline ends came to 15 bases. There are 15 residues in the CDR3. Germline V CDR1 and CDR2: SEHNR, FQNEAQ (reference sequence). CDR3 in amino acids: CASSLATLEVGTQYF. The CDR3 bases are TGTGCCAGCAGCTTAGCGACCCTGGAGGTTGGGACCCAGTACTTC.

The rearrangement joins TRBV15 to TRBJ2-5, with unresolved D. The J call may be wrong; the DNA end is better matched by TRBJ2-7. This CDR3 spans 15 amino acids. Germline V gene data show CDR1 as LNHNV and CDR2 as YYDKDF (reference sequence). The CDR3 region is CATSRDSGVLYEQYF. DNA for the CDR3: TGTGCCACCAGCAGAGATTCGGGTGTCCTCTACGAGCAGTACTTC.

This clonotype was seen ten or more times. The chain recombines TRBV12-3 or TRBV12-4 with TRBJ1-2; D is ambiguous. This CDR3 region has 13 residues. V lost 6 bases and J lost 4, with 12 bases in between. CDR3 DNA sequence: TGTGCCAGCAGCCCCCCGGGGTTCTATGGCTACACCTTC. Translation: CASSPPGFYGYTF.

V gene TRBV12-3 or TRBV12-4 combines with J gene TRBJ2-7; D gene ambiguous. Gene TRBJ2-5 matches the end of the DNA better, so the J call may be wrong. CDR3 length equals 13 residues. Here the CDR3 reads CASSLEVTETQYF. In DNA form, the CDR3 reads TGTGCCAGCAGCCTCGAGGTAACGGAGACCCAGTACTTC.

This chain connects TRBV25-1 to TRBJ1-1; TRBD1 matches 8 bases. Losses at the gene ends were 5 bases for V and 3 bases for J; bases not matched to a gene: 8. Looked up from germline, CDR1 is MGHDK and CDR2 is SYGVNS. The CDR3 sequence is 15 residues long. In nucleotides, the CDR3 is TGTGCCAGCAGTCACCACAGGGGGTCGGACACTGAAGCTTTCTTT. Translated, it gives CASSHHRGSDTEAFF.

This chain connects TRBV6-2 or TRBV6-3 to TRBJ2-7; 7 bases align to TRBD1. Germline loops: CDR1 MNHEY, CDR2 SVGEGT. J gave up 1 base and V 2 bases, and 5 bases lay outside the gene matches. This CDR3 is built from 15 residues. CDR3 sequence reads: CASSYVGTVSYEQYF. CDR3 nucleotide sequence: TGTGCCAGCAGTTACGTCGGGACAGTTTCCTACGAGCAGTACTTC.